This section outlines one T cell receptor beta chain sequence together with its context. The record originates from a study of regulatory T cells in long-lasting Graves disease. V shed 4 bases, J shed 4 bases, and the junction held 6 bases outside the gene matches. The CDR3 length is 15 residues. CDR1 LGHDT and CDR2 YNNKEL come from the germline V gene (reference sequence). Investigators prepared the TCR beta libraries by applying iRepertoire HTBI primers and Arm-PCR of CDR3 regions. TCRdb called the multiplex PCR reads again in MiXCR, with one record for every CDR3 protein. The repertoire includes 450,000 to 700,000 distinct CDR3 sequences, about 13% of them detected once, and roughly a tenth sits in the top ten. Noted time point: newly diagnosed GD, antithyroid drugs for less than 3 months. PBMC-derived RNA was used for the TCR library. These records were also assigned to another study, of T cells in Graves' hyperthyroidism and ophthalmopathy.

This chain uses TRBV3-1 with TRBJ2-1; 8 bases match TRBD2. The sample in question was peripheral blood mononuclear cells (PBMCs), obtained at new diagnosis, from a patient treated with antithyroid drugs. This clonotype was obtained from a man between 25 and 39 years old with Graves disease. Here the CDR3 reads CASSRSGSGYNEQFF. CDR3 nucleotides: TGTGCCAGCAGCCGCAGCGGGAGTGGGTACAATGAGCAGTTCTTC.